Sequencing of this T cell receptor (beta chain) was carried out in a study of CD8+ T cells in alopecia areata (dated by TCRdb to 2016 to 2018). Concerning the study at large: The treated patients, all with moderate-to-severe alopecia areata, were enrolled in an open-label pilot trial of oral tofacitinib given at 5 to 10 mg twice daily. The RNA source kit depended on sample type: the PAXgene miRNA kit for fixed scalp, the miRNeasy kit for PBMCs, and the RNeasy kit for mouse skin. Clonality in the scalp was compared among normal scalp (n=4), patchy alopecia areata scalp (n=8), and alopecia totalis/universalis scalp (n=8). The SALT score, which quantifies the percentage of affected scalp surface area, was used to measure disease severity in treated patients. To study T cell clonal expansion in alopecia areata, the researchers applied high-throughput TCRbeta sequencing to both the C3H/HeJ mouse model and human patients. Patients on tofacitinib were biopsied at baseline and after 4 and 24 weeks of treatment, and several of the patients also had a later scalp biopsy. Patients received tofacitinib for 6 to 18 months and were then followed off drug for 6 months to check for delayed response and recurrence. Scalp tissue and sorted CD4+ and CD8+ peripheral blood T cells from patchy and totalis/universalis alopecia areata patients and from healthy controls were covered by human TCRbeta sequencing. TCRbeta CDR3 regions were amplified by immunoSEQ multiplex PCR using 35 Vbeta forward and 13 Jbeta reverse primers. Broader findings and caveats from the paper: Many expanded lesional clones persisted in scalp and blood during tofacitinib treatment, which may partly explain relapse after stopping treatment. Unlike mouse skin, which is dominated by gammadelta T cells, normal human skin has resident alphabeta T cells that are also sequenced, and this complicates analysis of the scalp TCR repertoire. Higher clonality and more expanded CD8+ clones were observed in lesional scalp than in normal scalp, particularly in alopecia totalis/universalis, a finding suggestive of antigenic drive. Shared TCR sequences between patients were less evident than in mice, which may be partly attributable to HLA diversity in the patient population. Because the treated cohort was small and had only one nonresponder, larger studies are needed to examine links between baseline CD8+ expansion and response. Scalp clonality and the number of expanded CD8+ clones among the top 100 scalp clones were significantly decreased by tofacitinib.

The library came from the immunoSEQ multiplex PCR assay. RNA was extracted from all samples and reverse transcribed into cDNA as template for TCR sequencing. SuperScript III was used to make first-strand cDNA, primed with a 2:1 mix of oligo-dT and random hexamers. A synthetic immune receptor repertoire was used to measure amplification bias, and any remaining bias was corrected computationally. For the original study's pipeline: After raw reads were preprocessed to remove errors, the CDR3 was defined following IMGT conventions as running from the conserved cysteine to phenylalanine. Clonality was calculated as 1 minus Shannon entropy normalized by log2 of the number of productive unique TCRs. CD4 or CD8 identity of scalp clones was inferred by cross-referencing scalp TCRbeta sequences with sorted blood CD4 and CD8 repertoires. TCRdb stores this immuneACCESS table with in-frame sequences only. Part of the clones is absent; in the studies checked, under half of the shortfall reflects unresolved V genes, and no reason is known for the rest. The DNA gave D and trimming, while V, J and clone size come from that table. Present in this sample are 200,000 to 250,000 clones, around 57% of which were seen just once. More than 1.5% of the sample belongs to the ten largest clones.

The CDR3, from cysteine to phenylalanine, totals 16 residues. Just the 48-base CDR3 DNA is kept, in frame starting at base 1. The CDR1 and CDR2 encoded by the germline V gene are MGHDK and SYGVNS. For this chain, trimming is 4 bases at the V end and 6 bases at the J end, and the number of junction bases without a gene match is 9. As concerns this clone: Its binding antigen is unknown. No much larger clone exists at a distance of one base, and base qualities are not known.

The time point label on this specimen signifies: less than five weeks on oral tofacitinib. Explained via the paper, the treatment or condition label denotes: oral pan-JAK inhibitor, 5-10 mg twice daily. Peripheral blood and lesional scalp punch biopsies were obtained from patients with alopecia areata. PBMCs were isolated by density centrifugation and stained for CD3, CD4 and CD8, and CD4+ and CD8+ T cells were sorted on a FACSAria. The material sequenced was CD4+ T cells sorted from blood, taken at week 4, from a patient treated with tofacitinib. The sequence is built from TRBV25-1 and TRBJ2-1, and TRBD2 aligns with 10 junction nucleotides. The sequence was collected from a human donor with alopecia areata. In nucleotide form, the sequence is TGTGCCAGCAGTGGCCAAACTAGCGGGATTAGCAATGAGCAGTTCTTC. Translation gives CASSGQTSGISNEQFF.